The subject of this entry is one T cell receptor beta chain. This sample is drawn from a study of blood T cell repertoires in COVID-19. At the level of the study: The origin of the acute and convalescent COVID-19 samples was the United States, Italy and Spain.

The data were produced by immunoSEQ multiplex PCR, yet TCRdb's version contains in-frame clones alone and is incomplete. This sample carries about 63,000 clones, 80% to 90% of them seen once, and the ten largest clones take more than 4.5%. The CDR3 extends over 14 amino acids. V lost 6 bases to trimming and J lost 5 bases; unmatched junction nucleotides: 7. Germline V lookup: CDR1 LNHDA, CDR2 SQIVND (reference sequence). The sample was peripheral blood. The chain has TRBV19 and TRBJ1-2, with TRBD1 matching over 9 bases. The sequence came from a man aged 45-65 years with active COVID-19. The CDR3 here is CASREQGARYGYTF. CDR3 nucleotides: TGTGCCAGTAGGGAACAGGGGGCTCGATATGGCTACACCTTC.